The present TCR beta chain was sequenced within a study of siplizumab effects on memory and regulatory T cells. On this clone itself: Antigen specificity is unknown.

The CDR3 totals 12 residues. V was clipped by 4 bases and J by 3 bases, with 6 bases between them. Germline CDR1 reads SNHLY; CDR2 reads FYNNEI. General study results and limits: Alloreactive sequences from unstimulated CD4+ memory cells fell significantly with siplizumab. Apparently more diverse than memory cells, naive T cells also seemed major alloresponse contributors. The alloreactive clones that mapped to unstimulated subsets made up only a minor fraction. Assignment of a naive or memory phenotype failed for roughly 80-96% of the proliferating CD4+ or CD8+ clones.

Sequenced by immunoSEQ multiplex PCR; TCRdb stores in-frame clones only, minus some. This sample has about 97,000 clones, with about 93% found just once. The chain is built from TRBV2 and TRBJ1-1, with D perhaps matching TRBD1 (5 bases). This clonotype was obtained from a human donor in good health. The specimen sequenced was non-Treg CD4+ T cells sorted from blood. CDR3 amino acids: CASSARDTEAFF. CDR3 bases: TGTGCCAGCAGTGCCAGGGACACTGAAGCTTTCTTT.